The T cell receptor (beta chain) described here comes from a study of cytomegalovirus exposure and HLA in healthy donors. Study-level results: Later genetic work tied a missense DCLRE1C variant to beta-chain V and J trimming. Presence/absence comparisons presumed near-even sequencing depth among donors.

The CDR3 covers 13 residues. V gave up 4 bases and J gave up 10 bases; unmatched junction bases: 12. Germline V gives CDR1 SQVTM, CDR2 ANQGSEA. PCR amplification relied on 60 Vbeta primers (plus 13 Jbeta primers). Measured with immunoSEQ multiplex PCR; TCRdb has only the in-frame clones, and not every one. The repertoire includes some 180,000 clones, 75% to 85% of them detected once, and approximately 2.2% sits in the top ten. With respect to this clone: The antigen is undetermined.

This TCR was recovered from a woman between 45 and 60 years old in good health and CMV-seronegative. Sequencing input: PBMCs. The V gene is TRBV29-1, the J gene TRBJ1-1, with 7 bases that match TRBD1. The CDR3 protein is CSVVARGYVRAFF. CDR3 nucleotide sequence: TGCAGCGTTGTGGCCAGGGGGTACGTGAGAGCTTTCTTT.